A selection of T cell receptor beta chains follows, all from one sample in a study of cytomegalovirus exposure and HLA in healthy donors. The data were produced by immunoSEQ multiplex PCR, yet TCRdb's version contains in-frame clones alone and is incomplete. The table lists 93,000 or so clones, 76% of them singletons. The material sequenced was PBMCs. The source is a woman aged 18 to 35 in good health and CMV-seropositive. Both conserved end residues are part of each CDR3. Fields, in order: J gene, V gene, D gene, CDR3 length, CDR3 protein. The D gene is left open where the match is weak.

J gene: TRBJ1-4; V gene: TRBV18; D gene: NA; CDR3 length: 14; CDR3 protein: CASAPGATNEKLFF
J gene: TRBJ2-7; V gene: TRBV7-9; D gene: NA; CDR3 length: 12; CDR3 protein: CSSGQIIYEQYF
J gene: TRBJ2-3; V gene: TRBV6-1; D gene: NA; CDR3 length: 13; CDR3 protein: CASGARSTDTQYF
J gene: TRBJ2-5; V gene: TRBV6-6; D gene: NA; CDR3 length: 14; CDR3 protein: CASRATWGPETQYF
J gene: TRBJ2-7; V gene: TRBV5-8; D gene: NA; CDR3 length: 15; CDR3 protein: CASSLFGSESYEQYF
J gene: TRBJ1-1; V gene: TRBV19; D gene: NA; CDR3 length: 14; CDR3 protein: CASSITVSSDEAFF
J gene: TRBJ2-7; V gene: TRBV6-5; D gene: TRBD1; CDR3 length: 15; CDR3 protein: CASSADRDRSYEQYF
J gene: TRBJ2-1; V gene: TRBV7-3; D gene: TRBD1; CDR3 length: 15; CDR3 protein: CASSLLQGVYNEQFF
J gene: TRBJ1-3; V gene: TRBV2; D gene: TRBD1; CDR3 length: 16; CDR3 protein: CASSGGGLATGNTIYF
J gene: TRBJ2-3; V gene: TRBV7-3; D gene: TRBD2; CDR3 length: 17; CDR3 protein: CASSLEASGASTDTQYF
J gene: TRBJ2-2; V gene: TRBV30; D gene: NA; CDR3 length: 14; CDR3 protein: CAWSDGRGTGELFF
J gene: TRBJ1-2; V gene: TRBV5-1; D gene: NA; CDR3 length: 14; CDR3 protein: CASRETVTNYGYTF
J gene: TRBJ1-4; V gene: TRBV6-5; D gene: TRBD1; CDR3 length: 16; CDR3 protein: CASSYFTGGAGEKLFF
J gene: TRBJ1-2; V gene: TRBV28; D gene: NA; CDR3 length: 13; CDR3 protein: CASSPTDDYGYTF
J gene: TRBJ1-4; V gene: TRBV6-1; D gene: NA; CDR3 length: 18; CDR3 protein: CASSDRPGIFSTNEKLFF
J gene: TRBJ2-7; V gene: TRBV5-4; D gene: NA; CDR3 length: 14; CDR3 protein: CASSYTGPRYEQYF
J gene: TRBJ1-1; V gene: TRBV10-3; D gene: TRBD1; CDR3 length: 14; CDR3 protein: CATGTGNTNTEAFF
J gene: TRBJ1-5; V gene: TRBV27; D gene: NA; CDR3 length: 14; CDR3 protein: CASSLKAGVQPQHF
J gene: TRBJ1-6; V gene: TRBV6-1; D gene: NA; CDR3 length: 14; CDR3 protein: CASSVGPYNSPLHF
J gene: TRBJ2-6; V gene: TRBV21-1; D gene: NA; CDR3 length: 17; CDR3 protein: CASSKEPQWAGANVLTF